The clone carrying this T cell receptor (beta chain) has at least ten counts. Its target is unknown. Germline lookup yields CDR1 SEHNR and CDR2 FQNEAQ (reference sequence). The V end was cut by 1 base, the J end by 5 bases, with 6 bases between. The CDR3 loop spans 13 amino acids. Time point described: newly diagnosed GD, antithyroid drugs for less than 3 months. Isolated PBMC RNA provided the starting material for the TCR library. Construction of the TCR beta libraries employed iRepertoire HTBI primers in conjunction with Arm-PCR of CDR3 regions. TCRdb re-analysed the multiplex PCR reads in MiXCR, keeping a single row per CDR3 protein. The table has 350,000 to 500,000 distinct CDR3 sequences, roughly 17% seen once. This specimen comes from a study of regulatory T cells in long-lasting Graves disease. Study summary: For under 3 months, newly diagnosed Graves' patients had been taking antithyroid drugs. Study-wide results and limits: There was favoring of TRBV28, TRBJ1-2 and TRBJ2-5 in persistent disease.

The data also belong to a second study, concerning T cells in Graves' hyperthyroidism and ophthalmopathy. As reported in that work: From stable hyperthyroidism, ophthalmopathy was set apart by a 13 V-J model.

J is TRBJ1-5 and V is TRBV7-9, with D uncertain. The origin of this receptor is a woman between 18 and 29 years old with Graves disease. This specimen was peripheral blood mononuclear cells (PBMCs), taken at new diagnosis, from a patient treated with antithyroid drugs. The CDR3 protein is CASSLGRDQPQHF. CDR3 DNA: TGTGCCAGCAGCTTAGGGCGGGATCAGCCCCAGCATTTT.